Listed below are T cell receptor beta chains from one sample, sequenced in a study of shared clonotypes between healthy human individuals. The protocol was immunoSEQ multiplex PCR, while the TCRdb copy is restricted to in-frame clones and leaves out a portion. The table includes approximately 600,000 clones, roughly 95% detected once. Sequenced sample: naive CD8+ T cells sorted from blood. These TCRs come from a woman in her twenties or thirties in good health. The CDR3 runs from the conserved cysteine through the conserved F or W. Each record gives: D gene, V gene, clone size, J gene, CDR3 DNA, CDR3 protein. The D gene is left open where the match is weak. Not every row has a clone size; where given, it reads once, few, many or a size class.

d_gene: TRBD2; v_gene: TRBV19; abundance: NA; j_gene: TRBJ2-7; CDR3nt: TGTGCCAGTAGTGCAGGACTAGCGAGTTACGAGCAGTACTTC; CDR3aa: CASSAGLASYEQYF
d_gene: TRBD1; v_gene: TRBV7-9; abundance: NA; j_gene: TRBJ2-1; CDR3nt: TGTGCCAGCAGCGTTACAGGGGCAAGGGAGCAGTTCTTC; CDR3aa: CASSVTGAREQFF
d_gene: NA; v_gene: TRBV19; abundance: once; j_gene: TRBJ1-5; CDR3nt: TGTGCCAGTAGTATAGAAACAGGTACCAATCAGCCCCAGCATTTT; CDR3aa: CASSIETGTNQPQHF
d_gene: NA; v_gene: TRBV10-2; abundance: NA; j_gene: TRBJ2-2; CDR3nt: TGCGCCAGCAGATCACTCGATGCACCCAACACCGGGGAGCTGTTTTTT; CDR3aa: CASRSLDAPNTGELFF
d_gene: NA; v_gene: TRBV27; abundance: NA; j_gene: TRBJ1-5; CDR3nt: TGTGCCAGCAGTCCTTACGGGGGCAATCAGCCCCAGCATTTT; CDR3aa: CASSPYGGNQPQHF
d_gene: NA; v_gene: TRBV5-5; abundance: NA; j_gene: TRBJ2-5; CDR3nt: TGTGCCAGCAGCTTGGAATGGGGTGTCCAAGAGACCCAGTACTTC; CDR3aa: CASSLEWGVQETQYF
d_gene: NA; v_gene: TRBV9; abundance: NA; j_gene: TRBJ1-3; CDR3nt: TGTGCCAGCAGCCCTTCGGCTACAGGACGAAACACCATATATTTT; CDR3aa: CASSPSATGRNTIYF
d_gene: NA; v_gene: TRBV7-9; abundance: NA; j_gene: TRBJ2-7; CDR3nt: TGTGCCAGCAGCCCCCTCGGGTACGAGCAGTACTTC; CDR3aa: CASSPLGYEQYF
d_gene: TRBD2; v_gene: TRBV5-1; abundance: NA; j_gene: TRBJ2-7; CDR3nt: TGCGCCAGCAGCCCGGTGTTTAGCGGGAGTGAGTACGAGCAGTACTTC; CDR3aa: CASSPVFSGSEYEQYF
d_gene: TRBD2; v_gene: TRBV4-2; abundance: NA; j_gene: TRBJ2-1; CDR3nt: TGTGCCAGCAGCCAAGAGACACTAGCGGACGAGCAGTTCTTC; CDR3aa: CASSQETLADEQFF
d_gene: NA; v_gene: TRBV9; abundance: NA; j_gene: TRBJ2-3; CDR3nt: TGTGCCAGCAGCGTAGGTGGTTCAATAGCGGATACGCAGTATTTT; CDR3aa: CASSVGGSIADTQYF
d_gene: NA; v_gene: TRBV21-1; abundance: NA; j_gene: TRBJ2-7; CDR3nt: TGTGCCAGCAGTGCCCCTCCGGTTGCCTACGAGCAGTACTTC; CDR3aa: CASSAPPVAYEQYF
d_gene: NA; v_gene: TRBV19; abundance: once; j_gene: TRBJ2-1; CDR3nt: TGTGCCAGTAGTAATTCGGTCCTAGGCCAGGGGAATGAGCAGTTCTTC; CDR3aa: CASSNSVLGQGNEQFF
d_gene: NA; v_gene: TRBV7-6; abundance: NA; j_gene: TRBJ1-1; CDR3nt: TGTGCCAGCAGCTCCACTCTTCAGGGGCGGGACACTGAAGCTTTCTTT; CDR3aa: CASSSTLQGRDTEAFF
d_gene: NA; v_gene: TRBV27; abundance: NA; j_gene: TRBJ2-6; CDR3nt: TGTGCCAGCAGTTTACTGGGCAGCTCTGGGGCCAACGTCCTGACTTTC; CDR3aa: CASSLLGSSGANVLTF
d_gene: NA; v_gene: TRBV27; abundance: NA; j_gene: TRBJ1-1; CDR3nt: TGTGCCAGCAGCGCCGGGGCCACTGAAGCTTTCTTT; CDR3aa: CASSAGATEAFF
d_gene: NA; v_gene: TRBV7-9; abundance: NA; j_gene: TRBJ2-2; CDR3nt: TGTGCCAGCACGTCGTCACTCGACCACACCGGGGAGCTGTTTTTT; CDR3aa: CASTSSLDHTGELFF
d_gene: NA; v_gene: TRBV28; abundance: NA; j_gene: TRBJ2-7; CDR3nt: TGTGCCAGCAGTTTACGTAGGAGAAACGAGCAGTACTTC; CDR3aa: CASSLRRRNEQYF
d_gene: TRBD2; v_gene: TRBV11-2; abundance: NA; j_gene: TRBJ2-7; CDR3nt: TGTGCCAGCAGCTTACCTAGCGGGAGTTACGAGCAGTACTTC; CDR3aa: CASSLPSGSYEQYF
d_gene: TRBD1; v_gene: TRBV5-1; abundance: NA; j_gene: TRBJ2-7; CDR3nt: TGCGCCAGCAGCTTGGAGACAGGGAGCTCCTACGAGCAGTACTTC; CDR3aa: CASSLETGSSYEQYF
d_gene: TRBD1; v_gene: TRBV7-9; abundance: NA; j_gene: TRBJ2-7; CDR3nt: TGTGCCAGCAGCTTCGGACAGGGAACCTACGAGCAGTACTTC; CDR3aa: CASSFGQGTYEQYF
d_gene: TRBD1; v_gene: TRBV2; abundance: once; j_gene: TRBJ1-1; CDR3nt: TGTGCCAGCAGTATGGGGGACAGGAGGGACACTGAAGCTTTCTTT; CDR3aa: CASSMGDRRDTEAFF
d_gene: NA; v_gene: TRBV6-5; abundance: NA; j_gene: TRBJ2-7; CDR3nt: TGTGCCAGCAGTCCGGGGATCGCTGCCTACGAGCAGTACTTC; CDR3aa: CASSPGIAAYEQYF
d_gene: NA; v_gene: TRBV19; abundance: NA; j_gene: TRBJ2-2; CDR3nt: TGTGCCAGTAGTATCTCTAGCGCTCCCGGGGAGCTGTTTTTT; CDR3aa: CASSISSAPGELFF
d_gene: NA; v_gene: TRBV10-1; abundance: NA; j_gene: TRBJ1-1; CDR3nt: TGCGCCAGCAGTGAGTCGTTAACTGAAGCTTTCTTT; CDR3aa: CASSESLTEAFF
d_gene: NA; v_gene: TRBV19; abundance: NA; j_gene: TRBJ2-7; CDR3nt: TGTGCCAGTAGTATGGGGCCGACCTACGAGCAGTACTTC; CDR3aa: CASSMGPTYEQYF
d_gene: NA; v_gene: TRBV28; abundance: NA; j_gene: TRBJ1-2; CDR3nt: TGTGCCAGCAGTTTAGGGGGGATCTATGGCTACACCTTC; CDR3aa: CASSLGGIYGYTF
d_gene: TRBD2; v_gene: TRBV27; abundance: NA; j_gene: TRBJ2-7; CDR3nt: TGTGCCAGCAGTTTACTAGCGGGGCAATCCTACGAGCAGTACTTC; CDR3aa: CASSLLAGQSYEQYF
d_gene: TRBD2; v_gene: TRBV25-1; abundance: NA; j_gene: TRBJ2-1; CDR3nt: TGTGCCAGCAGTGAAATTGGACTAGCGGGTTACAATGAGCAGTTCTTC; CDR3aa: CASSEIGLAGYNEQFF